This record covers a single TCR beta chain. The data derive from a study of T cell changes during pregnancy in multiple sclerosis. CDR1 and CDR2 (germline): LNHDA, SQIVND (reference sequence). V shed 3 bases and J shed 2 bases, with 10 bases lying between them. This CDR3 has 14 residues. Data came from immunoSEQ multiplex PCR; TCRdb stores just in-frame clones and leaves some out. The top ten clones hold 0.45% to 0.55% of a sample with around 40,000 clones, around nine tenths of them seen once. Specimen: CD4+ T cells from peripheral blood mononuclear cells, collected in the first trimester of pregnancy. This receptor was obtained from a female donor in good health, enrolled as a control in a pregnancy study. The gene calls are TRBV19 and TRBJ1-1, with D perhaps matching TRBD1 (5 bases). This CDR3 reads CASSMQGANTEAFF. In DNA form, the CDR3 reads TGTGCCAGTAGTATGCAGGGCGCTAACACTGAAGCTTTCTTT.